These T cell receptor beta chains were read from a single sample in a study of T-cell memory formation after mild COVID-19. TCRdb re-called the 5' RACE reads with MiXCR, one entry per CDR3 protein. The sample lists hundreds of thousands of distinct CDR3 sequences; roughly 13% were seen once. Sequences were obtained from PBMCs or a T cell subset sorted from them (not recorded which). These receptors were taken from a man between 18 and 29 years old who had mild COVID-19 (a few samples of this study predate the infection). Cell type and time point are not known. Each CDR3 is given with its conserved first and last residue. A D gene is named only where the DNA matches it firmly. Size is omitted from some rows. Given values are once, few, many or a class for expanded clones.

j_call v_call clone_size d_call cdr3_aa cdr3_nt
TRBJ2-5 TRBV15 . . CATSGQETQYF TGTGCCACCAGCGGGCAAGAGACCCAGTACTTC
TRBJ1-1 TRBV5-1 many . CASSLASGNTEAFF TGCGCCAGCAGCTTGGCCAGCGGGAACACTGAAGCTTTCTTT
TRBJ2-5 TRBV7-9 few . CASSPSRRGAVETQYF TGTGCCAGCAGCCCGAGCAGGAGGGGCGCGGTTGAGACCCAGTACTTC
TRBJ2-3 TRBV5-1 many . CASSSREAGFYTDTQYF TGCGCCAGCAGCTCTCGTGAAGCTGGGTTCTACACAGATACGCAGTATTTT
TRBJ1-1 TRBV4-1 . . CASSHRLGGRGVNTEAFF TGCGCCAGCAGCCATCGCCTTGGGGGCAGGGGCGTGAACACTGAAGCTTTCTTT
TRBJ2-3 TRBV5-1 few . CASSWLAHSDTQYF TGCGCCAGCAGCTGGCTAGCGCATTCAGATACGCAGTATTTT
TRBJ2-2 TRBV6-5 . . CASCRSFGCPTGELFF TGTGCCAGCTGTAGGTCATTCGGGTGTCCCACCGGGGAGCTGTTTTTT
TRBJ2-1 TRBV11-2 few . CASSLGKREQFF TGTGCCAGCAGCTTAGGGAAGCGTGAGCAGTTCTTC
TRBJ2-3 TRBV27 many TRBD1 CASSLLCLTGWTDTQYF TGTGCCAGCAGTTTATTGTGTTTGACAGGGTGGACAGATACGCAGTATTTT
TRBJ2-3 TRBV9 . TRBD2 CASSVGTSGSDTQYF TGTGCCAGCAGCGTAGGGACTAGTGGGTCAGATACGCAGTATTTT
TRBJ2-3 TRBV15 . . CATSRDFGTLTSTDTQYF TGTGCCACCAGCAGAGATTTTGGGACGTTAACTAGCACAGATACGCAGTATTTT
TRBJ1-1 TRBV5-1 . TRBD1 CASSPMGQGNTEAFF TGCGCCAGCAGCCCAATGGGACAGGGAAACACTGAAGCTTTCTTT
TRBJ2-2 TRBV11-3 few TRBD1 CASSIRTGGELFF TGTGCCAGCAGCATTCGGACAGGGGGGGAGCTGTTTTTT
TRBJ1-1 TRBV7-6 few TRBD1 CASSRRDRGSNTEAFF TGTGCCAGCAGCAGGCGGGACAGGGGAAGTAACACTGAAGCTTTCTTT
TRBJ2-1 TRBV7-8 . . CASSYPRAGVYNEQFF TGTGCCAGCAGCTACCCCAGGGCAGGGGTCTACAATGAGCAGTTCTTC
TRBJ1-5 TRBV6-5 . . CATYWEVGNQPQHF TGTGCCACCTACTGGGAGGTTGGCAATCAGCCCCAGCATTTT
TRBJ2-1 TRBV10-3 . TRBD2 CATVAATSGGPNHNEQFF TGTGCCACCGTGGCGGCGACTAGCGGGGGGCCTAACCACAATGAGCAGTTCTTC
TRBJ2-5 TRBV9 . TRBD2 CASSAGQAGGRKTQYF TGTGCCAGCAGCGCGGGACAAGCGGGGGGGCGAAAGACCCAGTACTTC
TRBJ2-1 TRBV5-1 many . CASSSRWGPHEQFF TGCGCCAGCAGTAGCAGGTGGGGTCCGCATGAGCAGTTCTTC
TRBJ2-3 TRBV3-1 few TRBD2 CASAKVRGGSTDTQYF TGTGCCAGCGCCAAGGTACGGGGGGGAAGCACAGATACGCAGTATTTT
TRBJ1-2 TRBV11-2 . . CASSFGSGNNYGYTF TGTGCCAGCAGCTTCGGATCAGGGAATAACTATGGCTACACCTTC
TRBJ1-3 TRBV3-1 few . CASSPIDRGNTIYF TGTGCCAGCAGTCCGATCGACAGGGGAAACACCATATATTTT
TRBJ2-6 TRBV3-1 . . CASSHRPRSSGANVLTF TGTGCCAGCAGCCACAGGCCGAGAAGCTCTGGGGCCAACGTCCTGACTTTC
TRBJ1-6 TRBV18 . TRBD1 CASSTGQGAVGSPLHF TGTGCCAGCTCGACGGGACAGGGGGCCGTTGGGTCACCCCTCCACTTT
TRBJ2-1 TRBV6-5 few . CASSLFGRGRGNVEQFF TGTGCCAGCAGTTTATTCGGCAGAGGCAGGGGCAATGTCGAGCAGTTCTTC
TRBJ2-1 TRBV30 few TRBD2 CAWSRPGLDSYNEQFF TGTGCCTGGAGCAGACCGGGACTAGACTCCTACAATGAGCAGTTCTTC